The following is a T cell receptor (beta chain) sequence with its context. PCR employed 60 Vbeta and 13 Jbeta primers. Sequencing used immunoSEQ multiplex PCR; TCRdb keeps in-frame clones, though not all of them. Of about 130,000 clones in the sample, 75% to 85% were seen once. These data come from a study of cytomegalovirus exposure and HLA in healthy donors. Per germline, CDR1 WSHSY and CDR2 SAAADI. The CDR3 has 14 residues. Between the trimmed V and J ends, which lost 5 bases and 5 bases, there was a span of 12 bases. The chain links TRBV10-2 to TRBJ2-2; D may be TRBD2 (6 bases). The origin of this receptor is a man aged 25 to 40 in good health and CMV-seropositive. Sequencing used PBMCs. The CDR3 nucleotides are TGCGCCAGCAGTAAAGCGGGCGCGACCGGGGAGCTGTTTTTT. Protein product: CASSKAGATGELFF.